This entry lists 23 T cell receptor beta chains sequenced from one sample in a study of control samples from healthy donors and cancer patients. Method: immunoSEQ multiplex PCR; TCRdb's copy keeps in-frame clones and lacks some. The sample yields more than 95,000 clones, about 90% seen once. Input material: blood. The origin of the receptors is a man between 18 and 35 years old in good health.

Here the CDR3 reads CASSHSGTGGLRLSTEAFF. The CDR3 region has the DNA TGTGCCAGCAGCCACTCCGGGACAGGGGGCTTACGGTTGAGCACTGAAGCTTTCTTT. The gene calls are TRBV14 and TRBJ1-1; 12 nucleotides line up with TRBD1. The CDR3 covers 19 residues. Germline V gene lookup returns CDR1 SGHDN and CDR2 FVKESK. V was clipped by 3 bases and J by 4 bases; unmatched bases: 15.

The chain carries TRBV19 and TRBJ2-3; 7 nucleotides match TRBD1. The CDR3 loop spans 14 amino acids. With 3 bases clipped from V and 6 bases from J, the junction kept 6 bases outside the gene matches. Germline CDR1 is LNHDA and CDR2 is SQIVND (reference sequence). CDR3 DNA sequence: TGTGCCAGTAGTATGGGGGACAGAGGCGATACGCAGTATTTT. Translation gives CASSMGDRGDTQYF.

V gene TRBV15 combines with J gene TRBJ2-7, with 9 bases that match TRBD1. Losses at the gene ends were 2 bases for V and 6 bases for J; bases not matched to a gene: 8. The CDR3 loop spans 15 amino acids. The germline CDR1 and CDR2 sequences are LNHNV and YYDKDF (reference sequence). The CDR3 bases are TGTGCCACCAGCAGACCCGGGACAGGGCGAGGCGAGCAGTACTTC. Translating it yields CATSRPGTGRGEQYF.

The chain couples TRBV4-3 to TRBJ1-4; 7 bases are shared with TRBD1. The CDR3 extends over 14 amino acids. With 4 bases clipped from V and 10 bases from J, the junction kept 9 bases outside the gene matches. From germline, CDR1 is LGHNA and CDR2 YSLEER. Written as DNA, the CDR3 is TGCGCCAGCAGCCCAGAAAACCAGGGGGGAAAACTGTTTTTT. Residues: CASSPENQGGKLFF.

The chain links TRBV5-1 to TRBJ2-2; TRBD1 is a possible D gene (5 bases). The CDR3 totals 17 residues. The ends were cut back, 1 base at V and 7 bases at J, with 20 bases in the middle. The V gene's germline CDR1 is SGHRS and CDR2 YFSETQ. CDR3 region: CASSLFPGQGINGELFF. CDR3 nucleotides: TGCGCCAGCAGCTTGTTTCCCGGGCAGGGAATCAACGGGGAGCTGTTTTTT.

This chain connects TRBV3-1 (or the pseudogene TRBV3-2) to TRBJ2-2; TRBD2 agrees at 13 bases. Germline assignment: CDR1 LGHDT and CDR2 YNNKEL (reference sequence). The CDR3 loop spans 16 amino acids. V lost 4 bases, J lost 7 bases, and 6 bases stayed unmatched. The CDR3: CASSRTSGSSGGELFF. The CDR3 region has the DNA TGTGCCAGCAGCCGGACTAGCGGGAGCAGTGGCGGGGAGCTGTTTTTT.

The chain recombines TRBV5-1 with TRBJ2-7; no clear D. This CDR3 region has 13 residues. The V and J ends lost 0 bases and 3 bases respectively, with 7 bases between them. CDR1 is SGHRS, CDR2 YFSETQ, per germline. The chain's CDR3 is CASSLGQIYEQYF. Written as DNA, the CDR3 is TGCGCCAGCAGCTTGGGGCAGATCTACGAGCAGTACTTC.

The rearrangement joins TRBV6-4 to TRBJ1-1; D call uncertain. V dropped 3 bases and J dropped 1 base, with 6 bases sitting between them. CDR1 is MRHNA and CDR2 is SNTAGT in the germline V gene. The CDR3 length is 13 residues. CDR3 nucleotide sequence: TGTGCCAGCAGTGAACAGAGGAACACTGAAGCTTTCTTT. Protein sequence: CASSEQRNTEAFF.

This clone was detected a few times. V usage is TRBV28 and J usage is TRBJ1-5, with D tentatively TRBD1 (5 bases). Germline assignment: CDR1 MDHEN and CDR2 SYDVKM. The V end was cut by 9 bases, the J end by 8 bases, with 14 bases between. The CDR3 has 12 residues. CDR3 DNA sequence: TGTGCCAGTTCCGTGGGGACGAAGCCCCAGCATTTT. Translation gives CASSVGTKPQHF.

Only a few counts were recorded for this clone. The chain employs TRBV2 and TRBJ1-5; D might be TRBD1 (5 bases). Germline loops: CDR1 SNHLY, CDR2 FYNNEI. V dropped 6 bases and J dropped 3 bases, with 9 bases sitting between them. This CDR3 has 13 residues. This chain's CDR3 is CASRSRVNQPQHF. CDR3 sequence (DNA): TGTGCCAGCAGAAGCAGGGTCAATCAGCCCCAGCATTTT.

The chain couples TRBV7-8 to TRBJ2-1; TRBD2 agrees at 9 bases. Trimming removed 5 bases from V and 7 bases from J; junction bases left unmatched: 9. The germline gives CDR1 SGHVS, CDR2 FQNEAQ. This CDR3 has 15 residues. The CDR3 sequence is CASSPEAGGSNEQFF. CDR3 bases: TGTGCCAGCAGCCCCGAGGCGGGAGGGTCAAATGAGCAGTTCTTC.

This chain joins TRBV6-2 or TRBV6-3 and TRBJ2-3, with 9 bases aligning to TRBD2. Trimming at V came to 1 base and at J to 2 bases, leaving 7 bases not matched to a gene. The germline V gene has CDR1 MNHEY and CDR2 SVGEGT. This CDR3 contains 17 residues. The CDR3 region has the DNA TGTGCCAGCAGTTACTTAGCGGGAGTGGGGAACACAGATACGCAGTATTTT. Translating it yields CASSYLAGVGNTDTQYF.

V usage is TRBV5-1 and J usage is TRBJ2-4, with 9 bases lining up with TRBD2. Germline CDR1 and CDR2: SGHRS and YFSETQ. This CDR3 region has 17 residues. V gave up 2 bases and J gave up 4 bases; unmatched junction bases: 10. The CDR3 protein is CASSFGSGSREKNIQYF. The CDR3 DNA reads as TGCGCCAGCAGCTTTGGTAGCGGGAGCCGAGAAAAAAACATTCAGTACTTC.

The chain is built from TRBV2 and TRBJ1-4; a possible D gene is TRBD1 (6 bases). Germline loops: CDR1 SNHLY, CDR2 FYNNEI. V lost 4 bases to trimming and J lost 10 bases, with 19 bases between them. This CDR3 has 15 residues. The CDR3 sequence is CASSGRANRDGKLFF. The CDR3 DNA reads TGTGCCAGCAGTGGTCGAGCAAACAGGGATGGAAAACTGTTTTTT.

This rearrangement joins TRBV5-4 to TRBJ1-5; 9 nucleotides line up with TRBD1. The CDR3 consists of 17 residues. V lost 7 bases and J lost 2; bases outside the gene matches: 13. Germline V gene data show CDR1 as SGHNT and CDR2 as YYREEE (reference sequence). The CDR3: CASLWKNRDRGNQPQHF. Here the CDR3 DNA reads TGTGCCAGCCTTTGGAAAAACCGGGACAGGGGCAATCAGCCCCAGCATTTT.

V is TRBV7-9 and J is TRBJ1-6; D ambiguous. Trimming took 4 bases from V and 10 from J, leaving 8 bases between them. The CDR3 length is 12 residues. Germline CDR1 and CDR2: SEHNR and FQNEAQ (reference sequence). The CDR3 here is CASSSPGSPLHF. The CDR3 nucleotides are TGTGCCAGCAGCTCCCCCGGCTCACCCCTCCACTTT.

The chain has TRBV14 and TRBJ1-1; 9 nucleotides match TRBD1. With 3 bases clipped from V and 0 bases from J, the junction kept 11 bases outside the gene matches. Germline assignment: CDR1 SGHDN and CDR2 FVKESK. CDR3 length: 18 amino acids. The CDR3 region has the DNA TGTGCCAGCAGCCAGAATACCGGGACAGGGACCATGAACACTGAAGCTTTCTTT. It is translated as CASSQNTGTGTMNTEAFF.

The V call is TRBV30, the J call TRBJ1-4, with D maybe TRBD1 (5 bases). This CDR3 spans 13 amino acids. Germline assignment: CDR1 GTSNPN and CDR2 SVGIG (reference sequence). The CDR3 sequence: CAGGAATNEKLFF. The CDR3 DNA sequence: TGTGCTGGAGGGGCGGCAACTAATGAAAAACTGTTTTTT.

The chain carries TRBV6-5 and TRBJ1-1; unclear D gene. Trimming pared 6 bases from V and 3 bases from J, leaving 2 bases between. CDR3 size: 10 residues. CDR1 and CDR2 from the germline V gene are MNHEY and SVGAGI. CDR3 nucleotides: TGTGCCAGCAGGTACACTGAAGCTTTCTTT. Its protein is CASRYTEAFF.

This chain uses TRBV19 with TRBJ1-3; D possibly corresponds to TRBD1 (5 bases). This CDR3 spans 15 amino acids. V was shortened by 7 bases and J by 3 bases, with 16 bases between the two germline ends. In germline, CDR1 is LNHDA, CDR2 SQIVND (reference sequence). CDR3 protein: CASTKERGRGNTIYF. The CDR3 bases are TGTGCCAGTACGAAGGAGAGGGGTCGTGGAAACACCATATATTTT.

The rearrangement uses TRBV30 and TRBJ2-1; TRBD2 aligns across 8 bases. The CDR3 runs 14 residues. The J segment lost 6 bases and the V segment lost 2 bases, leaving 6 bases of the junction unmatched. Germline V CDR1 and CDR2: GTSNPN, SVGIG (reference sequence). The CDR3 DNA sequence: TGTGCCTGGAGTTCCGGGAGGGCCGGCAATGAGCAGTTCTTC. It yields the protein CAWSSGRAGNEQFF.

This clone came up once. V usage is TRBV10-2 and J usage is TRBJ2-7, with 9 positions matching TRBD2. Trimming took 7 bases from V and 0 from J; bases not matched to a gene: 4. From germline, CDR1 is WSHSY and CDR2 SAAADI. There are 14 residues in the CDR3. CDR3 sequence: CASTSGTSSYEQYF. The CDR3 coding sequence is TGCGCCAGCACTAGCGGGACGAGCTCCTACGAGCAGTACTTC.

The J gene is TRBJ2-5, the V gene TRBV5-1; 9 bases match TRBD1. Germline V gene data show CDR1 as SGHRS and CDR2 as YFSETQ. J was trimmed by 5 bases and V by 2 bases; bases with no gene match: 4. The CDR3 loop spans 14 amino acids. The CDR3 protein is CASSFGTGHETQYF. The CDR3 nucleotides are TGCGCCAGCAGCTTCGGGACAGGGCACGAGACCCAGTACTTC. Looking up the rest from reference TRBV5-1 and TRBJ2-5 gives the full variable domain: KAGVTQTPRYLIKTRGQQVTLSCSPISGHRSVSWYQQTPGQGLQFLFEYFSETQRNKGNFPGRFSGRQFSNSRSEMNVSTLELGDSALYLCASSFGTGHETQYFGPGTRLLVL.